These 22 T cell receptor beta chains originate from one sample sequenced in a study of control samples from healthy donors and cancer patients. TCRdb's table, derived via immunoSEQ multiplex PCR, lists solely in-frame clones and lacks some. The sample holds some 120,000 clones; about 88% are singletons and the top ten take about 3.4%. Sequenced input: blood. These receptors were obtained from a man between 45 and 60 years old in good health.

The chain joins TRBV5-1 to TRBJ2-3, with D tentatively TRBD2 (5 bases). Trimming removed 1 base at V and 4 bases at J, with 10 bases between. This CDR3 spans 14 amino acids. CDR1 SGHRS and CDR2 YFSETQ come from the germline V gene. The CDR3 sequence is CASSLQYGADTQYF. In DNA, the CDR3 is TGCGCCAGCAGCTTGCAATACGGGGCAGATACGCAGTATTTT.

V is TRBV7-2 and J is TRBJ2-1, with a tentative D call TRBD2 (5 bases). The length of the CDR3 is 14 residues. The V gene lost 4 bases and the J gene lost 7 bases, with 14 bases spanning the gap. CDR1 is SGHTA and CDR2 is FQGNSA in the germline V gene. DNA for the CDR3: TGTGCCAGCAGCTCTGGACTGCTAACAAATGAGCAGTTCTTC. Translating gives CASSSGLLTNEQFF.

The chain combines TRBV10-3 with TRBJ2-1, with 8 bases lining up with TRBD2. The CDR3 extends over 12 amino acids. The germline V gene has CDR1 ENHRY and CDR2 SYGVKD. V was pared by 4 bases and J by 7 bases, with 0 bases of the junction left unmatched. As DNA, the CDR3 is TGTGCCATCAGTGGCGGGGGGAATGAGCAGTTCTTC. Translating it yields CAISGGGNEQFF.

This clone appeared a few times. The chain uses TRBV11-2 and TRBJ2-7, with 8 bases identical to TRBD1. There are 15 residues in the CDR3. CDR1 is SGHAT and CDR2 is FQNNGV in the germline V gene. The junction had 8 bases not matched to a gene; V was cut back by 5 bases and J by 2 bases. Here the CDR3 DNA reads TGTGCCAGCAGCCTACGGACAGGGCGCCCCTACGAGCAGTACTTC. Its protein is CASSLRTGRPYEQYF.

The CDR3 bases are TGTGCCAGCAGGGTAGGGCAGACTGAAGCTTTCTTT. It yields the protein CASRVGQTEAFF. This sequence joins TRBV2 and TRBJ1-1; D gene uncertain. CDR1 is SNHLY and CDR2 is FYNNEI in the germline V gene. V was shortened by 6 bases and J by 5 bases, with 10 bases between the two germline ends. The CDR3 extends over 12 amino acids.

This clone was seen only once. The V call is TRBV7-2, the J call TRBJ2-1; 8 positions agree with TRBD1. Germline V gene sequence: CDR1 SGHTA, CDR2 FQGNSA. V lost 5 bases and J lost 9; bases outside the gene matches: 9. The CDR3 loop spans 14 amino acids. This CDR3 reads CASSPPRGRIEQFF. The CDR3 DNA sequence: TGTGCCAGCAGCCCCCCCAGGGGGCGCATTGAGCAGTTCTTC.

The gene calls are TRBV30 and TRBJ1-4, with D possibly TRBD1 on 5 matching bases. Germline loops: CDR1 GTSNPN, CDR2 SVGIG (reference sequence). CDR3 length equals 11 residues. The germline V and J ends were trimmed by 5 bases and 9 bases, with 10 bases remaining between them. CDR3 sequence (DNA): TGTGCCTGGGGACATAACCAAAAACTGTTTTTT. The encoded protein is CAWGHNQKLFF. Full variable domain (missing parts from reference TRBV30 and TRBJ1-4): SQTIHQWPATLVQPVGSPLSLECTVEGTSNPNLYWYRQAAGRGLQLLFYSVGIGQISSEVPQNLSASRPQDRQFILSSKKLLLSDSGFYLCAWGHNQKLFFGSGTQLSVL.

This sequence joins TRBV29-1 and TRBJ1-4, with TRBD1 matching over 9 bases. The germline gives CDR1 SQVTM, CDR2 ANQGSEA. V lost 7 bases, J lost 7 bases, and 7 bases stayed unmatched. The CDR3 is 13 residues long. The CDR3 loop reads CSGSQGAREKLFF. CDR3 coding DNA: TGCAGCGGATCACAGGGGGCGCGTGAAAAACTGTTTTTT. Supplemented by reference TRBV29-1 and TRBJ1-4, the full variable domain reads SAVISQKPSRDICQRGTSLTIQCQVDSQVTMMFWYRQQPGQSLTLIATANQGSEATYESGFVIDKFPISRPNLTFSTLTVSNMSPEDSSIYLCSGSQGAREKLFFGSGTQLSVL.

The chain recombines TRBV23-1 with TRBJ2-7, with a tentative D call TRBD1 (6 bases). TRBV23-1 is filed as an ORF, its function uncertain. V lost 7 bases, J lost 0 bases, and 10 bases lay in between. There are 13 residues in the CDR3. The CDR3 region has the DNA TGCGCCAGCACCCAGGGGTCCTCCTACGAGCAGTACTTC. Protein sequence: CASTQGSSYEQYF.

The chain links TRBV6-5 to TRBJ2-5; possibly TRBD1 for D (5 bases). Germline-derived CDR1 and CDR2 are MNHEY and SVGAGI. The V and J ends lost 4 bases and 2 bases respectively, with 14 bases between them. This CDR3 has 15 residues. The CDR3 here is CASSFEDIPQETQYF. DNA of the CDR3: TGTGCCAGCAGTTTCGAGGACATTCCTCAAGAGACCCAGTACTTC.

The V and J genes are TRBV4-1 and TRBJ2-1; the match to TRBD2 covers 9 bases. Looked up from germline, CDR1 is MGHRA and CDR2 is YSYEKL. The CDR3 loop spans 16 amino acids. With 3 bases clipped from V and 6 bases from J, the junction kept 9 bases outside the gene matches. CDR3 coding DNA: TGCGCCAGCAGCCAGGCTCCGGGACTAGCCGGCAATGAGCAGTTCTTC. Its translation is CASSQAPGLAGNEQFF.

V gene TRBV27 combines with J gene TRBJ2-3, with 15 bases matching TRBD2. Germline V CDR1 and CDR2: MNHEY, SMNVEV (reference sequence). This CDR3 has 17 amino acids. The J segment lost 3 bases and the V segment lost 5 bases, leaving 6 bases of the junction unmatched. In DNA form, the CDR3 reads TGTGCCAGCAGTCCGGGACTAGCGGGGGGAGGGACAGATACGCAGTATTTT. Its protein product is CASSPGLAGGGTDTQYF.

V gene TRBV28 combines with J gene TRBJ2-3; 13 bases align to TRBD2. This CDR3 has 15 residues. The V gene's germline CDR1 is MDHEN and CDR2 SYDVKM. Losses at the gene ends were 6 bases for V and 4 bases for J; bases not matched to a gene: 4. The CDR3, as DNA: TGTGCCAGCAGCCTAACTAGCGGGGGGGCAGATACGCAGTATTTT. This encodes CASSLTSGGADTQYF.

The chain couples TRBV28 to TRBJ2-7; no definite D call. V was trimmed by 2 bases and J by 7 bases, leaving 9 bases between them. Looked up from germline, CDR1 is MDHEN and CDR2 is SYDVKM. The CDR3 spans 12 residues. CDR3 sequence (DNA): TGTGCCAGCAGTTTAAAGGGTTGGGAGCAGTACTTC. Amino acid sequence: CASSLKGWEQYF.

The rearrangement joins TRBV3-1 (or the pseudogene TRBV3-2) to TRBJ1-2; D possibly corresponds to TRBD1 (6 bases). Trimming stripped 5 bases from V and 6 bases from J, with 19 bases between. The CDR3 is 15 residues long. Germline V gene lookup returns CDR1 LGHDT and CDR2 YNNKEL (reference sequence). DNA of the CDR3: TGTGCCAGCAGCTTAGGCTTGGACAGAGTCGATGGCTACACCTTC. Amino acid sequence: CASSLGLDRVDGYTF.

J is TRBJ2-5 and V is TRBV27; perhaps TRBD2 as D (6 bases). The CDR3 contains 14 residues. CDR1 and CDR2 from the germline V gene are MNHEY and SMNVEV (reference sequence). V was cut by 0 bases and J by 5 bases, with 10 bases left in between. This CDR3 reads CASSLSGAGETQYF. Written as DNA, the CDR3 is TGTGCCAGCAGTTTATCCGGGGCGGGGGAGACCCAGTACTTC.

The rearrangement links TRBV4-1 to TRBJ2-1; D might be TRBD1 (6 bases). The length of the CDR3 is 14 residues. Per the germline V gene, CDR1 is MGHRA and CDR2 is YSYEKL. The ends were cut back, 1 base at V and 6 bases at J, with 10 bases in the middle. In DNA, the CDR3 is TGCGCCAGCAGCCAAGGATCAGGGGTCAATGAGCAGTTCTTC. It codes for CASSQGSGVNEQFF.

The chain carries TRBV5-6 and TRBJ2-6, with TRBD2 as a possible D gene (7 bases). Per germline, CDR1 SGHDT and CDR2 YYEEEE. V lost 4 bases to trimming and J lost 4 bases, with 21 bases between them. The CDR3 covers 18 residues. The CDR3 reads CASSLSPLGGRGANVLTF. For the CDR3, the DNA is TGTGCCAGCAGCCTATCCCCACTGGGGGGGCGAGGGGCCAACGTCCTGACTTTC.

The sample holds one count of this clone. The V call is TRBV3-1 (or the pseudogene TRBV3-2), the J call TRBJ2-1; D remains unclear. The CDR3 runs to 17 residues. V was cut by 0 bases and J by 0 bases, with 12 bases left in between. Germline assignment: CDR1 LGHDT and CDR2 YNNKEL (reference sequence). CDR3 sequence (DNA): TGTGCCAGCAGCCAAGAAGGTGGGCAGATCTCCTACAATGAGCAGTTCTTC. Protein product: CASSQEGGQISYNEQFF.

Only one count was recorded for this clone. The V and J genes are TRBV10-2 and TRBJ2-1; D is undetermined. This CDR3 comprises 13 residues. Germline-derived CDR1 and CDR2 are WSHSY and SAAADI. V was trimmed by 2 bases and J by 8 bases, leaving 10 bases between them. Here the CDR3 DNA reads TGCGCCAGCAGTGAGCCTCCAGGCCATGAGCAGTTCTTC. Protein product: CASSEPPGHEQFF.

This chain joins TRBV6-5 and TRBJ2-3, with a weak D call TRBD2 (5 bases). The length of the CDR3 is 14 residues. From germline, CDR1 is MNHEY and CDR2 SVGAGI. V dropped 2 bases and J dropped 2 bases, with 8 bases sitting between them. In nucleotides, the CDR3 is TGTGCCAGCAGTTACGGCGGGTTCACAGATACGCAGTATTTT. Its protein product is CASSYGGFTDTQYF.

The gene calls are TRBV9 and TRBJ1-6; 7 nucleotides line up with TRBD1. Germline V gives CDR1 SGDLS, CDR2 YYNGEE. The V and J ends lost 3 bases and 7 bases, in that order; junction bases with no gene match: 10. The CDR3 length is 16 residues. The CDR3 reads CASSARQGRANSPLHF. The DNA for the CDR3 is TGTGCCAGCAGCGCCCGACAGGGAAGGGCCAATTCACCCCTCCACTTT.